This T cell receptor beta chain was documented in a study of shared clonotypes between healthy human individuals. CDR1 is LNHDA, CDR2 SQIVND, per germline (reference sequence). The CDR3 spans 16 residues. V dropped 5 bases and J dropped 2 bases, with 17 bases sitting between them. The replicate PCRs on unsorted PBMC were given 250 to 300 ng DNA, which is 27,000 or so T cell genomes. DNA from unsorted PBMC was sequenced on ten immunoSEQ deep assay plates. Clones were sequenced by immunoSEQ multiplex PCR, and TCRdb holds only the in-frame ones, with some missing. The table lists roughly 450,000 clones, less than 85% of them singletons.

The receptor's source is a woman in her forties in good health. Some clones in this sample may be carry-over from other donors' samples. The sample consisted of PBMCs. The chain combines TRBV19 with TRBJ2-3; D tentatively reads TRBD1 or TRBD2 (5 bases each). CDR3 amino acids: CASSRPPQGATDTQYF. DNA for the CDR3: TGTGCCAGTAGTCGACCTCCTCAGGGAGCCACAGATACGCAGTATTTT.